This TCR beta chain was found in a study of T cells in Graves' hyperthyroidism and ophthalmopathy. The study included ophthalmopathy patients with Clinical Activity Score at least 3, NOSPECS grade at least 4 and duration under 3 months. Germline V gives CDR1 SGHAT, CDR2 FQNNGV. Trimming removed 4 bases at V and 2 bases at J, with 13 bases between. The CDR3 runs 15 residues. The study's findings and limits: With a median lead of around 6.7 months before onset, the model predicted ophthalmopathy.

It was RNA transcripts that yielded the amplified TCR beta CDR3 regions. The HTBI primer set served for first-round RT-PCR of the TCR CDR3. Using its own MiXCR run on the multiplex PCR reads, TCRdb lists one record per CDR3 protein. The sample lists a few hundred thousand distinct CDR3 sequences; approximately 18% were seen once. This clonotype has at least ten counts. Its antigen remains unidentified. This sequence was found in a man between 45 and 60 years old with Graves' ophthalmopathy. V usage is TRBV11-2 and J usage is TRBJ2-3; D is unclear. Sequencing was performed on blood. The CDR3 here is CASSSPRFATDTQYF. The CDR3, as DNA: TGTGCCAGCAGCTCCCCCCGTTTCGCCACAGATACGCAGTATTTT.